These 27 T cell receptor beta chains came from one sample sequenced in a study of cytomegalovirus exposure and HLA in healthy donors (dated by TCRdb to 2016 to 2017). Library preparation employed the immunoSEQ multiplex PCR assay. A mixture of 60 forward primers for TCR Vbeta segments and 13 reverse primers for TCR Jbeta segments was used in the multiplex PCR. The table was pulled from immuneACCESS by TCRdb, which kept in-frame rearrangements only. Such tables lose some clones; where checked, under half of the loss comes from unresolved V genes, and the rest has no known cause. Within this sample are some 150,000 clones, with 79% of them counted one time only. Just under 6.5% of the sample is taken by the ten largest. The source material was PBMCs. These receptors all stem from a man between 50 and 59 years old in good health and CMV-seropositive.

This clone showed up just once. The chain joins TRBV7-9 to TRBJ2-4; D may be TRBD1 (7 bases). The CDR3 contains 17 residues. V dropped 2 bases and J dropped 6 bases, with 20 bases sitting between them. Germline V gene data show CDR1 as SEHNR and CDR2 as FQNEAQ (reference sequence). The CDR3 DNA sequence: TGTGCCAGCAGCTTACCGGGGCAGGGGGGTATGGTAAACATTCAGTACTTC. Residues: CASSLPGQGGMVNIQYF.

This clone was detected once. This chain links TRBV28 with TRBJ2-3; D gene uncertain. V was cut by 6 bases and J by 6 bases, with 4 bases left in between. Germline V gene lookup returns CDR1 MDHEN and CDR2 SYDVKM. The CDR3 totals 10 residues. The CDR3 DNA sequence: TGTGCCAGCAGCCTTGATACGCAGTATTTT. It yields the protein CASSLDTQYF. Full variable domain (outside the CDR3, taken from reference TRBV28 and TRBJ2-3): DVKVTQSSRYLVKRTGEKVFLECVQDMDHENMFWYRQDPGLGLRLIYFSYDVKMKEKGDIPEGYSVSREKKERFSLILESASTNQTSMYLCASSLDTQYFGPGTRLTVL.

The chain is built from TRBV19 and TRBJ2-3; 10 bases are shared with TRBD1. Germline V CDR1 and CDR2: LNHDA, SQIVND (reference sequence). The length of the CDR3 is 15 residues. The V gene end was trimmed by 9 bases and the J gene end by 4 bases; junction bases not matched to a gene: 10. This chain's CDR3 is CASRQGALQPDTQYF. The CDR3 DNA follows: TGTGCCAGCAGACAGGGGGCCTTGCAACCAGATACGCAGTATTTT.

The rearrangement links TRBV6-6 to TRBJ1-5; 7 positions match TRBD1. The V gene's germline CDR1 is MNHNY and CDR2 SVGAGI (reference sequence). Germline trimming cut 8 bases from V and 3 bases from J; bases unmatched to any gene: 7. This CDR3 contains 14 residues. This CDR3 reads CASLPGTANQPQHF. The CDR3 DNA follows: TGTGCCAGCCTTCCAGGGACAGCCAATCAGCCCCAGCATTTT.

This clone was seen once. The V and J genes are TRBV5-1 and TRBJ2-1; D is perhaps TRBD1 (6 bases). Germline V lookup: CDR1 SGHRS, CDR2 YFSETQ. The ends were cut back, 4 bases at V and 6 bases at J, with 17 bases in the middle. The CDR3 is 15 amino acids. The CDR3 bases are TGCGCCAGCAGCGTGGACAGACCCCCCTCCAATGAGCAGTTCTTC. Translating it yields CASSVDRPPSNEQFF.

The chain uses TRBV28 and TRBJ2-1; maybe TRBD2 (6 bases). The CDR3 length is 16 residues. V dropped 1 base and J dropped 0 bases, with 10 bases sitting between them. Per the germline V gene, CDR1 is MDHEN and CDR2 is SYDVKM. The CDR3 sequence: CASSLLDGSSYNEQFF. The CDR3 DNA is TGTGCCAGCAGTTTATTAGACGGGAGCTCCTACAATGAGCAGTTCTTC.

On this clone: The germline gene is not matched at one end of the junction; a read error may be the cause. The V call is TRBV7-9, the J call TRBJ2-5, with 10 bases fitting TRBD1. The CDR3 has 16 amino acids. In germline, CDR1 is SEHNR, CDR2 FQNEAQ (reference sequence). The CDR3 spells CSSSLSWTGGRETQYF. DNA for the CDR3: TGTTCCAGCAGCTTAAGCTGGACAGGGGGGCGGGAGACCCAGTACTTC.

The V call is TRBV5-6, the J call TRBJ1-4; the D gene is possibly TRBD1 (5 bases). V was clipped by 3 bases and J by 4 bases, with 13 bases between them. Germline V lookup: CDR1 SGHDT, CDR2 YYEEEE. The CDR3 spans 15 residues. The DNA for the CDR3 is TGTGCCAGCAGCTCGGGACTCGGGCTTAATGAAAAACTGTTTTTT. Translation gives CASSSGLGLNEKLFF.

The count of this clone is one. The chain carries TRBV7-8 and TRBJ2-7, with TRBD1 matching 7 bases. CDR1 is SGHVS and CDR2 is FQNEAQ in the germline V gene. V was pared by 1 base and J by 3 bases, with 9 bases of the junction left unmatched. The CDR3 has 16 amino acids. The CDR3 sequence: CASSLVTAGGGYEQYF. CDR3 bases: TGTGCCAGCAGCTTAGTAACGGCAGGGGGTGGCTACGAGCAGTACTTC.

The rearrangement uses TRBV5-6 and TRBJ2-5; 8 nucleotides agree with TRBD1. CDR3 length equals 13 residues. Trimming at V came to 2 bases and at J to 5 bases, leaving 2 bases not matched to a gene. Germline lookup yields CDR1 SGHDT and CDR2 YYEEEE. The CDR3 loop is CASSFGQGETQYF. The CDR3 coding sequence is TGTGCCAGCAGCTTCGGACAGGGCGAGACCCAGTACTTC.

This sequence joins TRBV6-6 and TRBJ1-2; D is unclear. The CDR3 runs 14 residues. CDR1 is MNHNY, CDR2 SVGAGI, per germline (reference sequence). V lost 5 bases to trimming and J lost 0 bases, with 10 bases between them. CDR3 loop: CASSALSANYGYTF. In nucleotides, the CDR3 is TGTGCCAGCAGTGCCCTCTCGGCTAACTATGGCTACACCTTC.

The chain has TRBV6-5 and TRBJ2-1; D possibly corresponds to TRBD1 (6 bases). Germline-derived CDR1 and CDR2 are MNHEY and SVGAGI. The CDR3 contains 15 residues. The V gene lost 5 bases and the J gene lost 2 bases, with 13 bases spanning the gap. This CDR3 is CASSPQGSPYNEQFF. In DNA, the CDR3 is TGTGCCAGCAGTCCACAGGGAAGCCCCTACAATGAGCAGTTCTTC.

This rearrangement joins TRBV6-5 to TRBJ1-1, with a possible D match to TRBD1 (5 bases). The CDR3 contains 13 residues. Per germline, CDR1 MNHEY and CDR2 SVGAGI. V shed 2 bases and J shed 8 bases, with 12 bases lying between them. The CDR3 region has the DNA TGTGCCAGCAGTTACCCAACAGGAGACGAAGCTTTCTTT. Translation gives CASSYPTGDEAFF.

CDR3 residues: CASSEGQTSADTQYF. The DNA for the CDR3 is TGTGCCAGCAGTGAGGGACAGACTAGCGCAGATACGCAGTATTTT. V gene TRBV6-4 combines with J gene TRBJ2-3; maybe TRBD2 (8 bases). CDR3 length equals 15 residues. Germline CDR1 reads MRHNA; CDR2 reads SNTAGT. The ends were cut back, 3 bases at V and 4 bases at J, with 14 bases in the middle.

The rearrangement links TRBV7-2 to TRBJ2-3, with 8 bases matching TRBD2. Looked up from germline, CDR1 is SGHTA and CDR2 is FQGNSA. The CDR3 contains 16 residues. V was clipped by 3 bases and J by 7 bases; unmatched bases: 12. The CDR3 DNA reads TGTGCCAGCAGCTTTTCAAGCGGGAGAATAGGAAATACGCAGTATTTT. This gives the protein CASSFSSGRIGNTQYF.

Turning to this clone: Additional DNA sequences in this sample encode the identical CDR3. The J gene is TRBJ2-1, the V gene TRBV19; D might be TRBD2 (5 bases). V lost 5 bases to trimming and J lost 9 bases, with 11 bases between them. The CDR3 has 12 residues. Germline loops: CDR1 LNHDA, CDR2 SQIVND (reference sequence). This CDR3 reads CASSPPAGEQFF. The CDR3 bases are TGTGCCAGTAGTCCCCCGGCGGGTGAGCAGTTCTTC.

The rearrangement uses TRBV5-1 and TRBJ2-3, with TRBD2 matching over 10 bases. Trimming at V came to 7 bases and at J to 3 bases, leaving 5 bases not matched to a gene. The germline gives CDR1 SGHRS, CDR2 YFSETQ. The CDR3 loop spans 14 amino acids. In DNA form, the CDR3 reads TGCGCCAGCCTTGAGGGACTAGCGACAGATACGCAGTATTTT. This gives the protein CASLEGLATDTQYF.

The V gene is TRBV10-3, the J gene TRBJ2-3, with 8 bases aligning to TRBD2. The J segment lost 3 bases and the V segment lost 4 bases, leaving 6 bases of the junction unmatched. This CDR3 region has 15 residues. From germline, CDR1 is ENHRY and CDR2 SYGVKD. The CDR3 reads CAISGKAGVTDTQYF. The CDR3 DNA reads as TGTGCCATCAGTGGTAAAGCGGGAGTAACAGATACGCAGTATTTT.

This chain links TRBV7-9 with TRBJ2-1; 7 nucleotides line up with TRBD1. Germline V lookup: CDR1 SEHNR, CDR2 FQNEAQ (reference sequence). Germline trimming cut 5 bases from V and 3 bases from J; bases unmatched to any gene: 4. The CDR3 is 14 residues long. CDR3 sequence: CASSTRDSYNEQFF. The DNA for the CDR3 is TGTGCCAGCAGCACCCGGGACAGCTACAATGAGCAGTTCTTC.

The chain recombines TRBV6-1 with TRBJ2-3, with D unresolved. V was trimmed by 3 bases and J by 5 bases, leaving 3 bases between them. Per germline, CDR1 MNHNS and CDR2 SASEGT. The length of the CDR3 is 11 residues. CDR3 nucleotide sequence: TGTGCCAGCAGTGATCTAGATACGCAGTATTTT. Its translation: CASSDLDTQYF.

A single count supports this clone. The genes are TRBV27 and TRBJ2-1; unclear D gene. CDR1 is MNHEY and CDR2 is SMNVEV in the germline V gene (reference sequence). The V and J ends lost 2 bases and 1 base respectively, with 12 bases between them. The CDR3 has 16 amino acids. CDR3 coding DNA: TGTGCCAGCAGTTTAGGCAGTCACCCTTCCTACAATGAGCAGTTCTTC. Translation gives CASSLGSHPSYNEQFF.

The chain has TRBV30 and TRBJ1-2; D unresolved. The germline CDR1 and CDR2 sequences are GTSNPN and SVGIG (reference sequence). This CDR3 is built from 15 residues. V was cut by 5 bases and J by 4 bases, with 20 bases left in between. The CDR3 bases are TGTGCCTGGTCGGGCGGCCATGTAGAGGGCTATGGCTACACCTTC. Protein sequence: CAWSGGHVEGYGYTF.

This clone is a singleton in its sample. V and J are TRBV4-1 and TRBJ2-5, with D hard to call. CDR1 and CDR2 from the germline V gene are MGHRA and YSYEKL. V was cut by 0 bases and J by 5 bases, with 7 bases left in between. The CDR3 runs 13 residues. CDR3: CASSQDPRETQYF. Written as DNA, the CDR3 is TGCGCCAGCAGCCAAGATCCCCGGGAGACCCAGTACTTC.

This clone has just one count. CDR3 loop: CASSLAGGHGEQYF. The DNA for the CDR3 is TGTGCCAGCAGCTTGGCAGGGGGCCACGGCGAGCAGTACTTC. The chain couples TRBV5-8 to TRBJ2-7, with 8 positions matching TRBD1. The J segment lost 6 bases and the V segment lost 0 bases, leaving 5 bases of the junction unmatched. Germline V lookup: CDR1 SGHTS, CDR2 YDEGEE. The CDR3 runs to 14 residues.

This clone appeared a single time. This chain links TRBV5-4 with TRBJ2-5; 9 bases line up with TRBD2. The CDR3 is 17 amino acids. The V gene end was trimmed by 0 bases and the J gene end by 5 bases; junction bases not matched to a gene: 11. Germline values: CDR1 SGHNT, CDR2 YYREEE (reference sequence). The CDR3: CASSLGATREGLETQYF. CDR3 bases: TGTGCCAGCAGCTTGGGTGCTACGCGGGAGGGCCTGGAGACCCAGTACTTC.

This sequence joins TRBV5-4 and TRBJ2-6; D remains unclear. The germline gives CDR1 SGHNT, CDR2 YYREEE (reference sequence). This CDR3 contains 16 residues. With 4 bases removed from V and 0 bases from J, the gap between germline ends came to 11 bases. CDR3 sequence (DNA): TGTGCCAGCAGCCTTCAGGTCGACTCTGGGGCCAACGTCCTGACTTTC. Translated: CASSLQVDSGANVLTF.

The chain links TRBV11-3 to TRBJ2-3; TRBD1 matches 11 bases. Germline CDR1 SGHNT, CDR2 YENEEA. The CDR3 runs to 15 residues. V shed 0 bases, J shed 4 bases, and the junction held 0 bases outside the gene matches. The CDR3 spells CASSLEGQGADTQYF. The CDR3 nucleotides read TGTGCCAGCAGCTTAGAGGGACAGGGGGCAGATACGCAGTATTTT.